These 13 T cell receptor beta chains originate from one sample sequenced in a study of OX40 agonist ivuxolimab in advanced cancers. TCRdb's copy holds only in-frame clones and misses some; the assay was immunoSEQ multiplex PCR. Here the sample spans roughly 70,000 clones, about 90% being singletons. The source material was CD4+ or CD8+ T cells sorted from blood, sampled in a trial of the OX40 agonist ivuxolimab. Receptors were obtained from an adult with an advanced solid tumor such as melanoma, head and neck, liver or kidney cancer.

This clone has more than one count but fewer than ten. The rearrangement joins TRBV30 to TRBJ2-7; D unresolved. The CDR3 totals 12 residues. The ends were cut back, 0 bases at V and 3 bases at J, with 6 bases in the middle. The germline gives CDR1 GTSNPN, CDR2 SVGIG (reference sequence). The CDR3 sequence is CAWSVGVYEQYF. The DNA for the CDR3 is TGTGCCTGGAGTGTTGGGGTCTACGAGCAGTACTTC.

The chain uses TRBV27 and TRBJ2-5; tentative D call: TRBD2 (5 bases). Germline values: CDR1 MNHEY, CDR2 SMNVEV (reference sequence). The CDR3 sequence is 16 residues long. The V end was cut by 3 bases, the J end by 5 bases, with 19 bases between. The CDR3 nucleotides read TGTGCCAGCAGTTTCTCCCACCCCAGGAGGAGGGAGACCCAGTACTTC. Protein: CASSFSHPRRRETQYF.

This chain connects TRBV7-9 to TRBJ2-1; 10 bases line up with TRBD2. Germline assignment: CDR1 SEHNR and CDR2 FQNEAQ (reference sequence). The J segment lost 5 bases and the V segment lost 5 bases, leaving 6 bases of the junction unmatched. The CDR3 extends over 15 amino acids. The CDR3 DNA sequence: TGTGCCAGCAGCCCCGGACTAGCGGCCCACAATGAGCAGTTCTTC. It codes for CASSPGLAAHNEQFF.

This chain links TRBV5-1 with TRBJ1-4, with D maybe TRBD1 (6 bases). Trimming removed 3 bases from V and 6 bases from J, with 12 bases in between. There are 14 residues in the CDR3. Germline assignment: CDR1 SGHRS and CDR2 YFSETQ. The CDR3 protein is CASSSGGAHEKLFF. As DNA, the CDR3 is TGCGCCAGCAGCTCTGGGGGGGCCCATGAAAAACTGTTTTTT.

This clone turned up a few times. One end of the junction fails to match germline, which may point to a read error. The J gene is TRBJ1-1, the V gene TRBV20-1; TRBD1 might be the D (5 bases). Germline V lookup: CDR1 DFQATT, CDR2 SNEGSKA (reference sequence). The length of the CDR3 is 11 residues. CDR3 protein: CRARGDTEAFF. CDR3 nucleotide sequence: TGCAGGGCTAGAGGGGACACTGAAGCTTTCTTT.

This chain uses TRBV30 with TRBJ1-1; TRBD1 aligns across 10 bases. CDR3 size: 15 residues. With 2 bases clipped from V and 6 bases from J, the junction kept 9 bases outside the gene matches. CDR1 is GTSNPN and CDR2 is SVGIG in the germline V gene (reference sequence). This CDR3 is CAWSFPGQGRPEAFF. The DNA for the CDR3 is TGTGCCTGGAGTTTTCCGGGACAGGGGCGGCCTGAAGCTTTCTTT. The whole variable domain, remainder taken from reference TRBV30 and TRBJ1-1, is SQTIHQWPATLVQPVGSPLSLECTVEGTSNPNLYWYRQAAGRGLQLLFYSVGIGQISSEVPQNLSASRPQDRQFILSSKKLLLSDSGFYLCAWSFPGQGRPEAFFGQGTRLTVV.

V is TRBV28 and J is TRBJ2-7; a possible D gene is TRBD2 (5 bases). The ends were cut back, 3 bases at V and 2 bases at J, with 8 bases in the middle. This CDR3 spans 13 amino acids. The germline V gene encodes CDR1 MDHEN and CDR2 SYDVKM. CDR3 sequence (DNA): TGTGCCAGCAGTTTTGAGGGTCCCTACGAGCAGTACTTC. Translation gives CASSFEGPYEQYF.

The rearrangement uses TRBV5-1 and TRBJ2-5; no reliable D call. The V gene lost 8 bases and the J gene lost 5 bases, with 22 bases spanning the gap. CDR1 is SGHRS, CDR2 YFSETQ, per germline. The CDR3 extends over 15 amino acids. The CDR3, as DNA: TGCGCCAGTACATCGGATTGGAGCCCTGCGGAGACCCAGTACTTC. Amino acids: CASTSDWSPAETQYF. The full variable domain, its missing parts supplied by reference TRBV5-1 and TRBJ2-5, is KAGVTQTPRYLIKTRGQQVTLSCSPISGHRSVSWYQQTPGQGLQFLFEYFSETQRNKGNFPGRFSGRQFSNSRSEMNVSTLELGDSALYLCASTSDWSPAETQYFGPGTRLLVL.

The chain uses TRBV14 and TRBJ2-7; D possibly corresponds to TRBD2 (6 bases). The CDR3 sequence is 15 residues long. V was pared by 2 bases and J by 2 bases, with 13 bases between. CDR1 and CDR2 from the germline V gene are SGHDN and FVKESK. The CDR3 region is CASSQPGLGTYEQYF. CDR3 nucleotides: TGTGCCAGCAGCCAACCGGGACTCGGAACCTACGAGCAGTACTTC.

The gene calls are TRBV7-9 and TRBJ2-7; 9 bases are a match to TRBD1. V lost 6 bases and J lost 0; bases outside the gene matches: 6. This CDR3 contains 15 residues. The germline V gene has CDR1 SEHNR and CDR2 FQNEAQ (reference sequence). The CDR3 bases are TGTGCCAGCAGTTCTGACAGGGGGTACTCCTACGAGCAGTACTTC. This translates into CASSSDRGYSYEQYF.

The CDR3 is CASSWDGDSGANVLTF. CDR3 coding DNA: TGCGCCAGCAGCTGGGACGGGGACTCTGGGGCCAACGTCCTGACTTTC. V gene TRBV5-1 combines with J gene TRBJ2-6; perhaps D is TRBD1 or TRBD2 (5 bases each). V lost 3 bases to trimming and J lost 0 bases, with 10 bases between them. The CDR3 runs to 16 residues. CDR1 and CDR2 (germline): SGHRS, YFSETQ.

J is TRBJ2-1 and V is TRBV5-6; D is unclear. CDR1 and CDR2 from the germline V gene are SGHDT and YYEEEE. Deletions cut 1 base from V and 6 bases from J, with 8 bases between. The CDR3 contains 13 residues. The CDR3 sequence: CASSLPARNEQFF. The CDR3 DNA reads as TGTGCCAGCAGCTTGCCTGCCCGCAATGAGCAGTTCTTC.

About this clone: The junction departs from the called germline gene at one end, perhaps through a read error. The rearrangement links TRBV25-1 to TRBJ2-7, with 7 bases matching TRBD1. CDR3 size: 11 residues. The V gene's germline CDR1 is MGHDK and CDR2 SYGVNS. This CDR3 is CASSDLEGATF. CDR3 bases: TGTGCCAGCAGTGACCTTGAGGGGGCGACCTTC.